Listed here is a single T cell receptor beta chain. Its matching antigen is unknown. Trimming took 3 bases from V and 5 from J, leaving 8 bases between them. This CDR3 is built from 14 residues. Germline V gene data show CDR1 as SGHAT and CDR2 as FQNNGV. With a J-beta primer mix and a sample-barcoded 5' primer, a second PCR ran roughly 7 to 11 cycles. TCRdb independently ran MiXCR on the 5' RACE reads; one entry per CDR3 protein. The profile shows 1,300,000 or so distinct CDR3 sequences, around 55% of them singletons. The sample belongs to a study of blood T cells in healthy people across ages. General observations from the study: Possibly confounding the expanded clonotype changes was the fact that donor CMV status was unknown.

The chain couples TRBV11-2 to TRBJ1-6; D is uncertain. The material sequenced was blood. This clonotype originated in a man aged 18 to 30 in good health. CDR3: CASSFRQDNSPLHF. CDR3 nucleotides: TGTGCCAGCAGCTTTAGGCAGGATAATTCACCCCTCCACTTT.